What follows is one TCR beta chain and its context. Its antigen remains unknown. These data come from a study of cytomegalovirus exposure and HLA in healthy donors. Findings and limits, study-wide: In a later analysis, TCR beta V- and J-gene trimming was associated with a missense DCLRE1C variant. Reports credit the classifier with highly specific, highly sensitive diagnosis of cytomegalovirus status.

Vbeta (60) and Jbeta (13) primers were used in the PCR. Generated by immunoSEQ multiplex PCR, the TCRdb table keeps only in-frame clones and is missing some. Of 300,000 or so clones detected, approximately 84% appear once; the ten largest clones hold about 2%. The sample taken for sequencing was PBMCs. The sequence was collected from a woman in her 40s in good health and CMV-seropositive.

The chain's CDR3 is CASNTGTARNTEAFF. The CDR3, as DNA: TGTGCCAGCAATACCGGGACAGCGCGAAACACTGAAGCTTTCTTT. The rearrangement links TRBV6-5 to TRBJ1-1, with 7 positions matching TRBD1. Germline CDR1 reads MNHEY; CDR2 reads SVGAGI. J gave up 2 bases and V 7 bases, and 10 bases lay outside the gene matches. The CDR3 consists of 15 residues.